These 11 T cell receptor beta chains were sequenced from one sample in a study of cytomegalovirus exposure and HLA in healthy donors. The PCR made use of 60 Vbeta and 13 Jbeta primers. Sequencing was performed with immunoSEQ multiplex PCR; in TCRdb, only in-frame clones are kept and a portion is missing. The profile shows roughly 57,000 clones, around four fifths of them singletons. Sequenced sample: PBMCs. These receptor sequences come from a man aged 45-65 years in good health and CMV-seronegative.

The chain joins TRBV28 to TRBJ2-3; 10 bases map to TRBD1. Germline V CDR1 and CDR2: MDHEN, SYDVKM. J was trimmed by 0 bases and V by 5 bases; bases with no gene match: 11. This CDR3 contains 18 residues. The CDR3, as DNA: TGTGCCAGCAGTACCCGACAGGGGGCCACCAGTAGCACAGATACGCAGTATTTT. Translating it yields CASSTRQGATSSTDTQYF.

The chain employs TRBV4-1 and TRBJ1-1, with a tentative D call TRBD1 (5 bases). The germline V and J ends were trimmed by 2 bases and 0 bases, with 7 bases remaining between them. The CDR3 runs 14 residues. Germline CDR1 and CDR2: MGHRA and YSYEKL. In nucleotides, the CDR3 is TGCGCCAGCAGCCAAAAACAGGTGAACACTGAAGCTTTCTTT. It codes for CASSQKQVNTEAFF.

V usage is TRBV28 and J usage is TRBJ1-2; 10 bases match TRBD1. The germline V gene has CDR1 MDHEN and CDR2 SYDVKM. With 5 bases clipped from V and 7 bases from J, the junction kept 13 bases outside the gene matches. The CDR3 covers 16 residues. As DNA, the CDR3 is TGTGCCAGCAGTCCAGCAGATTCCCGGGACAGGGGTGGCTACACCTTC. Translating it yields CASSPADSRDRGGYTF.

CDR3 in amino acids: CASSLGDRFSYGYTF. CDR3 coding DNA: TGTGCCAGCAGCTTGGGGGACAGGTTCTCCTATGGCTACACCTTC. The chain is built from TRBV7-8 and TRBJ1-2, with 8 bases identical to TRBD1. Germline assignment: CDR1 SGHVS and CDR2 FQNEAQ. The CDR3 length is 15 residues. Germline trimming cut 3 bases from V and 4 bases from J; bases unmatched to any gene: 7.

This clone is deemed medium-sized. The V call is TRBV4-3, the J call TRBJ2-7; D might be TRBD1 (6 bases). Germline V gives CDR1 LGHNA, CDR2 YSLEER. V lost 0 bases to trimming and J lost 3 bases, with 12 bases between them. The CDR3 loop spans 15 amino acids. The CDR3 coding sequence is TGCGCCAGCAGCCAAGATTTTGGACAGTACTACGAGCAGTACTTC. This encodes CASSQDFGQYYEQYF.

The chain links TRBV19 to TRBJ1-5; maybe TRBD1 (5 bases). The CDR3 runs 17 residues. V was cut by 3 bases and J by 2 bases, with 17 bases left in between. The germline CDR1 and CDR2 sequences are LNHDA and SQIVND (reference sequence). CDR3 coding DNA: TGTGCCAGTAGTATTGGTCGGGGGAGTATGGGCAATCAGCCCCAGCATTTT. Translating gives CASSIGRGSMGNQPQHF.

The chain links TRBV2 to TRBJ1-3, with 11 bases aligning to TRBD1. The trim removed 6 bases at V and 0 bases at J, leaving 7 bases unmatched. This CDR3 has 17 residues. In germline, CDR1 is SNHLY, CDR2 FYNNEI. This CDR3 is CASSDGQGAPSGNTIYF. Written as DNA, the CDR3 is TGTGCCAGCAGCGACGGACAGGGGGCGCCCTCTGGAAACACCATATATTTT.

V is TRBV5-1 and J is TRBJ1-2, with D tentatively TRBD1 (5 bases). Germline V gives CDR1 SGHRS, CDR2 YFSETQ. This CDR3 is 14 amino acids long. Trimming left V 4 bases short and J 1 base short, with 11 bases between. The CDR3 loop is CASSPQGNNYGYTF. The CDR3 DNA is TGCGCCAGCAGCCCGCAGGGAAATAACTATGGCTACACCTTC. Based on the CDR3 plus reference TRBV5-1 and TRBJ1-2, the full variable domain is KAGVTQTPRYLIKTRGQQVTLSCSPISGHRSVSWYQQTPGQGLQFLFEYFSETQRNKGNFPGRFSGRQFSNSRSEMNVSTLELGDSALYLCASSPQGNNYGYTFGSGTRLTVV.

V usage is TRBV29-1 and J usage is TRBJ2-5; no firm D call. Trimming took off 1 base at V and 3 bases at J, with 9 bases between the two ends. The CDR3 is 13 residues long. Germline V lookup: CDR1 SQVTM, CDR2 ANQGSEA. The CDR3 sequence: CSVEGQDEETQYF. The CDR3 DNA reads TGCAGCGTTGAAGGGCAGGATGAAGAGACCCAGTACTTC.

This clone appeared once. A read error may produce the germline difference seen at one junction end. The genes are TRBV6-5 and TRBJ2-7; the D is unclear. The CDR3 extends over 11 amino acids. Germline V gene sequence: CDR1 MNHEY, CDR2 SVGAGI. CDR3 bases: TGTGCCAGCAGTCACTCCTACGAGCAGTACTTC. Its protein is CASSHSYEQYF.

This clone was seen only once. The chain employs TRBV7-2 and TRBJ2-5; tentatively, D is TRBD2 (6 bases). The CDR3 totals 17 residues. With 2 bases removed from V and 4 bases from J, the gap between germline ends came to 20 bases. Germline loops: CDR1 SGHTA, CDR2 FQGNSA. For the CDR3, the DNA is TGTGCCAGCAGCTTAAGGGGTGGGCCAGGGCGGGGAGAGACCCAGTACTTC. Its protein product is CASSLRGGPGRGETQYF.